A single sample gave rise to the 28 T cell receptor beta chains below, sequenced in a study of T cell repertoires in cytomegalovirus infection. The antigens for these receptors are not known. One entry per CDR3 protein, called by TCRdb with MiXCR from the reads. Here the sample spans roughly 220,000 distinct CDR3 sequences, 35% to 40% being singletons. The input for sequencing was CD8+ T cells from cultured PBMCs, taken from culture after CMV antigen stimulation. The origin of the receptors is a human donor in good health (CMV status not recorded). Some clones in this sample may be carry-over from other donors' samples.

This clonotype was observed at least ten times. The rearrangement uses TRBV6-5 and TRBJ2-1; a weak D match, TRBD2 (5 bases). Germline V gives CDR1 MNHEY, CDR2 SVGAGI. The CDR3 is made up of 15 amino acids. The V and J ends lost 11 bases and 4 bases respectively, with 21 bases between them. The CDR3 protein is CAASEGGDLYNEQFF. In DNA, the CDR3 is TGTGCCGCCTCCGAGGGCGGCGATCTTTACAATGAGCAGTTCTTC.

V and J are TRBV6-8 and TRBJ2-7; D possibly corresponds to TRBD1 (6 bases). Trimming cost V 4 bases and J 0 bases, with 10 bases left between them. This CDR3 spans 14 amino acids. Germline CDR1 and CDR2: MNHGY and SAAAGT. CDR3: CASSFGGLSYEQYF. CDR3 coding DNA: TGTGCCAGCAGTTTTGGGGGCCTCTCCTACGAGCAGTACTTC.

The CDR3 region has the DNA TGTGCCAGCAGCGATCCTTCCGGGACAGGGCTCGGCAATGAGCAGTTCTTC. Protein: CASSDPSGTGLGNEQFF. V is TRBV6-5 and J is TRBJ2-1; the match to TRBD1 covers 9 bases. Germline lookup yields CDR1 MNHEY and CDR2 SVGAGI. Unmatched junction bases numbered 15, after V lost 6 bases and J lost 6 bases. The CDR3 is 17 residues long.

The sample holds a few counts of this clonotype. The chain couples TRBV12-3 or TRBV12-4 to TRBJ2-6, with no clear D. This CDR3 region has 15 residues. The germline V and J ends were trimmed by 7 bases and 0 bases, with 10 bases remaining between them. Here the CDR3 DNA reads TGTGCCAGCAAGGTCGATCCCTCTGGGGCCAACGTCCTGACTTTC. Its protein product is CASKVDPSGANVLTF.

The chain joins TRBV15 to TRBJ2-6; the D gene could be TRBD1 or TRBD2 (5 bases each). This CDR3 comprises 20 residues. The V end was cut by 3 bases, the J end by 0 bases, with 21 bases between. Germline CDR1 reads LNHNV; CDR2 reads YYDKDF (reference sequence). The CDR3 nucleotides read TGTGCCACCAGCAGGGAACTGGGACCGAGCCCCTTCTCTGGGGCCAACGTCCTGACTTTC. Residues: CATSRELGPSPFSGANVLTF.

The chain links TRBV2 to TRBJ2-1; D ambiguous. The germline V gene encodes CDR1 SNHLY and CDR2 FYNNEI. Trimming removed 4 bases from V and 7 bases from J, with 17 bases in between. This CDR3 is 15 amino acids long. In DNA, the CDR3 is TGTGCCAGCAGTGGCTTCGATTACAATCAGAATGAGCAGTTCTTC. Amino acid sequence: CASSGFDYNQNEQFF.

The J gene is TRBJ2-2, the V gene TRBV30; D may be TRBD2 (5 bases). Germline V gives CDR1 GTSNPN, CDR2 SVGIG (reference sequence). The CDR3 has 14 residues. The V end was cut by 2 bases, the J end by 7 bases, with 14 bases between. The CDR3: CAWSRRPADGELFF. CDR3 in DNA: TGTGCCTGGAGTCGGAGGCCGGCGGACGGGGAGCTGTTTTTT.

This clonotype came up a few times. The CDR3 is CAISDTGTVQETQYF. CDR3 DNA: TGTGCCATCAGTGATACCGGGACGGTTCAAGAGACCCAGTACTTC. V usage is TRBV10-3 and J usage is TRBJ2-5; tentatively, D is TRBD1 or TRBD2 (5 bases each). The germline V and J ends were trimmed by 3 bases and 2 bases, with 13 bases remaining between them. The CDR3 length is 15 residues. CDR1 is ENHRY and CDR2 is SYGVKD in the germline V gene.

This chain joins TRBV11-1 and TRBJ2-1; D is unclear. Germline-derived CDR1 and CDR2 are SGHAT and FQDESV (reference sequence). The CDR3 sequence is 16 residues long. Trimming shortened V by 3 bases and J by 16 bases, and 28 bases separated the two germline ends. The CDR3 loop reads CASSLLGISTYNDPFF. CDR3 sequence (DNA): TGTGCCAGCAGCTTGTTGGGAATATCCACCTACAATGATCCTTTCTTC.

The V call is TRBV20-1, the J call TRBJ2-4; the D is unclear. The V gene lost 2 bases and the J gene lost 3 bases, with 17 bases spanning the gap. The germline V gene has CDR1 DFQATT and CDR2 SNEGSKA (reference sequence). This CDR3 comprises 16 residues. The CDR3, as DNA: TGCAGTGCTAGATCGAGTGCCGACCGTAGCAAAAACATTCAGTACTTC. Its translation is CSARSSADRSKNIQYF.

A few counts support this clonotype. The chain employs TRBV27 and TRBJ2-4, with TRBD2 as a possible D gene (5 bases). The CDR3 is 11 residues long. Looked up from germline, CDR1 is MNHEY and CDR2 is SMNVEV (reference sequence). Deletions cut 6 bases from V and 8 bases from J, with 8 bases between. For the CDR3, the DNA is TGTGCCAGCAGCCGCGGGCACATTCAGTACTTC. Its translation is CASSRGHIQYF.

The table lists this clonotype with a few counts. The V call is TRBV11-1, the J call TRBJ2-7; 8 bases fit TRBD2. V shed 5 bases and J 3 bases; nucleotides not matched to a gene: 15. The germline gives CDR1 SGHAT, CDR2 FQDESV (reference sequence). The CDR3 consists of 17 residues. CDR3 sequence: CASSLQGRAGTSYEQYF. The CDR3 DNA reads TGTGCCAGCAGCCTTCAGGGGAGAGCGGGGACTAGCTACGAGCAGTACTTC.

The CDR3 sequence is CASSAGTGTDTQYF. The CDR3 region has the DNA TGTGCCAGCTCAGCCGGGACAGGCACAGATACGCAGTATTTT. The chain links TRBV18 to TRBJ2-3; 7 nucleotides align to TRBD1. Germline CDR1 reads KGHSH; CDR2 reads LQKENI. The CDR3 spans 14 residues. The junction had 3 bases not matched to a gene; V was cut back by 5 bases and J by 1 base.

This clonotype was counted a single time. This sequence joins TRBV5-5 and TRBJ1-5; the match to TRBD1 covers 8 bases. Germline V gene data show CDR1 as SGHKS and CDR2 as YYEKEE (reference sequence). This CDR3 is 15 amino acids long. The V segment lost 4 bases and the J segment 4 bases; nucleotides outside the gene matches: 7. This CDR3 is CASSKGQVINQPQHF. In DNA, the CDR3 is TGTGCCAGCAGCAAGGGACAGGTTATAAATCAGCCCCAGCATTTT.

This clonotype was detected a few times. V usage is TRBV12-3 or TRBV12-4 and J usage is TRBJ1-2; D uncertain. CDR3 length: 13 residues. Trimming pared 5 bases from V and 7 bases from J, leaving 14 bases between. The CDR3, as DNA: TGTGCCAGCAGTCCTCAGAGTGGGTCTGGCTACACCTTC. This encodes CASSPQSGSGYTF.

DNA of the CDR3: TGTGCCAGCAGCACAGGCGATTGGAGCACCGGGGAGCTGTTTTTT. It yields the protein CASSTGDWSTGELFF. V usage is TRBV6-1 and J usage is TRBJ2-2; D is possibly TRBD1 (5 bases). The germline V gene encodes CDR1 MNHNS and CDR2 SASEGT. The CDR3 runs 15 residues. V dropped 6 bases and J dropped 4 bases, with 15 bases sitting between them.

This clonotype was seen more than once but under ten times. The chain combines TRBV19 with TRBJ1-5, with 9 bases matching TRBD1. Trimming cost V 4 bases and J 6 bases; bases outside gene matches: 19. The CDR3 is made up of 19 amino acids. In germline, CDR1 is LNHDA, CDR2 SQIVND (reference sequence). CDR3: CASSRISWVPGQGIQPQHF. The CDR3 nucleotides are TGTGCCAGTAGTAGAATTTCCTGGGTCCCGGGACAGGGAATTCAGCCCCAGCATTTT.

This clonotype was observed a handful of times. This sequence joins TRBV7-9 and TRBJ1-3, with unresolved D. This CDR3 spans 14 amino acids. The V end lost 3 bases, the J end lost 3 bases, and 9 bases lay between the germline ends. Germline V lookup: CDR1 SEHNR, CDR2 FQNEAQ (reference sequence). In nucleotides, the CDR3 is TGTGCCAGCAGCTTGGGCGGAGTTGGAAACACCATATATTTT. It specifies CASSLGGVGNTIYF.

V is TRBV7-8 and J is TRBJ2-3; D uncertain. Looked up from germline, CDR1 is SGHVS and CDR2 is FQNEAQ. This CDR3 comprises 16 residues. Trimming took off 5 bases at V and 2 bases at J, with 17 bases between the two ends. The CDR3, as DNA: TGTGCCAGCAGCCCCTGGACCCTTTCCGACACAGATACGCAGTATTTT. Its protein product is CASSPWTLSDTDTQYF.

This chain connects TRBV20-1 to TRBJ1-2; D uncertain. Deletions cut 5 bases from V and 6 bases from J, with 10 bases between. The germline gives CDR1 DFQATT, CDR2 SNEGSKA (reference sequence). There are 11 residues in the CDR3. CDR3 sequence (DNA): TGCAGTGCTGACGGTCCAGATGGCTACACCTTC. It yields the protein CSADGPDGYTF.

V gene TRBV11-2 combines with J gene TRBJ2-3; weak D call: TRBD1 (5 bases). V lost 5 bases to trimming and J lost 0 bases, with 9 bases between them. In germline, CDR1 is SGHAT, CDR2 FQNNGV. The CDR3 runs to 14 residues. CDR3 DNA: TGTGCCAGCAGCCACACAGGAAGCACAGATACGCAGTATTTT. Residues: CASSHTGSTDTQYF.

The gene calls are TRBV29-1 and TRBJ1-2; a possible D gene is TRBD1 (6 bases). Germline CDR1 and CDR2: SQVTM and ANQGSEA. Between the trimmed V and J ends, which lost 7 bases and 1 base, there was a span of 13 bases. The CDR3 contains 13 residues. The CDR3 region is CSAWTEFNYGYTF. The CDR3 DNA follows: TGCAGCGCTTGGACAGAGTTTAACTATGGCTACACCTTC.

This sequence joins TRBV12-5 and TRBJ2-3; D unresolved. In germline, CDR1 is LGHNT, CDR2 FRNRAP. V lost 2 bases, J lost 0 bases, and 6 bases lay in between. This CDR3 comprises 14 residues. The CDR3 nucleotides read TGTGCTAGTGGTTTGCCCGATAGCACAGATACGCAGTATTTT. Its translation: CASGLPDSTDTQYF.

This clonotype came up a few times. The CDR3 region has the DNA TGTGCCAGCAGCCGACTGAGCTACGAGCAGTACTTC. Amino acids: CASSRLSYEQYF. The chain joins TRBV7-4 to TRBJ2-7; no definite D call. CDR1 SGHVT and CDR2 SQSDAQ come from the germline V gene. V was cut by 5 bases and J by 3 bases, with 8 bases left in between. The CDR3 totals 12 residues.

The chain joins TRBV27 to TRBJ2-1; 8 bases match TRBD1. The CDR3 consists of 18 residues. V was clipped by 4 bases and J by 0 bases; unmatched bases: 11. Germline V gene lookup returns CDR1 MNHEY and CDR2 SMNVEV (reference sequence). The CDR3 DNA reads TGTGCCAGCAGTTCGGGACAGGTTCGCCCGAGCTCCTACAATGAGCAGTTCTTC. Translation gives CASSSGQVRPSSYNEQFF.

The chain recombines TRBV18 with TRBJ1-2, with D unclear. Trimming cost V 3 bases and J 0 bases, with 14 bases left between them. This CDR3 has 16 residues. Per the germline V gene, CDR1 is KGHSH and CDR2 is LQKENI. Here the CDR3 reads CASSPRTALTNYGYTF. For the CDR3, the DNA is TGTGCCAGCTCACCTCGGACGGCCCTCACTAACTATGGCTACACCTTC.

The rearrangement joins TRBV7-9 to TRBJ1-2; D not certain. Trimming removed 0 bases from V and 6 bases from J, with 17 bases in between. Germline V lookup: CDR1 SEHNR, CDR2 FQNEAQ (reference sequence). This CDR3 comprises 16 residues. The CDR3 region has the DNA TGTGCCAGCAGCTTAGCAGAGGGAATGAGGAGCAATGGCTACACCTTC. Its protein is CASSLAEGMRSNGYTF.

The J gene is TRBJ2-5, the V gene TRBV27; D remains ambiguous. The length of the CDR3 is 14 residues. The V gene's germline CDR1 is MNHEY and CDR2 SMNVEV (reference sequence). V was clipped by 3 bases and J by 2 bases, with 10 bases between them. CDR3 region: CASSFVGSQETQYF. The DNA of the CDR3 is TGTGCCAGCAGTTTTGTGGGATCACAAGAGACCCAGTACTTC.